Listed below are T cell receptor beta chains from one sample, sequenced in a study of T cell responses to AZD1222 COVID-19 vaccine. TCRdb's copy holds only in-frame clones and misses some; the assay was immunoSEQ multiplex PCR. This table holds under 95,000 clones, roughly 89% found once. Material: peripheral blood, obtained on day 0 of AZD1222 vaccination. All receptors derive from an adult in good health. Each CDR3 is given with its conserved first and last residue. A D gene is named only where the DNA matches it firmly. The size entry is marked missing in some rows and otherwise reads once, few, many or a size class.

j_call,d_call,v_call,clone_size,cdr3_nt,cdr3_aa
TRBJ2-1,.,TRBV6-5,once,TGTGCCAGCAGTTCCCCCCTTCAGGGGGGGATCAATGAGCAGTTCTTC,CASSSPLQGGINEQFF
TRBJ1-2,.,TRBV3-1/TRBV3-2,once,TGTGCCAGCAGCCAAGTTGACGTTGGCTACACCTTC,CASSQVDVGYTF
TRBJ2-2,TRBD1,TRBV6-2/TRBV6-3,.,TGTGCCAGCAGTCGGACCGGGACAGGGGTGAACACCGGGGAGCTGTTTTTT,CASSRTGTGVNTGELFF
TRBJ1-2,.,TRBV7-9,.,TGTGCCAGCAGCTTAGGTCAGAACTATGGCTACACCTTC,CASSLGQNYGYTF
TRBJ2-7,.,TRBV7-9,.,TGTGCCAGCAGCTTTACCCCCTCAGGGGCTACGCAGCAGTACTTC,CASSFTPSGATQQYF
TRBJ1-3,.,TRBV14,.,TGTGCCAGCAGCCGCCTACGGGGGGGAATCGCTGGAAACACCATATATTTT,CASSRLRGGIAGNTIYF
TRBJ2-1,.,TRBV9,.,TGTGCCAGCAGCGTAACCCCCCTCCGGCCCTCCTACAATGAGCAGTTCTTC,CASSVTPLRPSYNEQFF
TRBJ1-2,.,TRBV5-1,.,TGCGCCAGCAGCGTGGAGAGGGACGGCTACACCTTC,CASSVERDGYTF
TRBJ1-3,.,TRBV27,.,TGTGCCAGCAGCCCTAACAGTCCCGGAAACACCATATATTTT,CASSPNSPGNTIYF
TRBJ1-1,.,TRBV7-8,.,TGTGCCAGCAGCTTGTGGGCGGGTGCTGAAGCTTTCTTT,CASSLWAGAEAFF
TRBJ2-5,.,TRBV7-9,once,TGTGCCAGCAGCTCGCAGGATCAAGAGACCCAGTACTTC,CASSSQDQETQYF
TRBJ1-4,.,TRBV4-1,.,TGCGCCAGCAGCCGGACTTCGGACACGACCCTTAATGAAAAACTGTTTTTT,CASSRTSDTTLNEKLFF
TRBJ1-1,.,TRBV7-3,.,TGTGCCAGCAGCCCACAGGGTAACACTGAAGCTTTCTTT,CASSPQGNTEAFF
TRBJ2-5,.,TRBV6-5,.,TGTGCCAGCAGTTACTCGGCTGGGGAGACCCAGTACTTC,CASSYSAGETQYF
TRBJ1-6,.,TRBV9,.,TGTGCCAGCAGCGTAGATTATGAGGGATCACCCCTCCACTTT,CASSVDYEGSPLHF
TRBJ2-3,.,TRBV5-4,.,TGTGCCAGCAGCTTGCTCTCGGAAGGTACGCAGTATTTT,CASSLLSEGTQYF
TRBJ2-3,TRBD2,TRBV4-1,.,TGCGCCAGCAGCTACAGGTCGGCGGGGGGGCCGGTAGATACGCAGTATTTT,CASSYRSAGGPVDTQYF
TRBJ1-6,.,TRBV13,.,TGTGCCAGCAGCGTCGGACGTCGCCCCCTCCACTTT,CASSVGRRPLHF
TRBJ1-2,.,TRBV7-2,.,TGTGCCAGCAGCTTAGTTGCTTATGGCTACACCTTC,CASSLVAYGYTF
TRBJ1-2,.,TRBV3-1/TRBV3-2,once,TGTGCCAGCAGCTCGGACAGAGTCTACTATGGCTACACCTTC,CASSSDRVYYGYTF
TRBJ2-2,.,TRBV4-2,.,TGTGCCAGCAGCCAGACAGGTATCGGGGAGCTGTTTTTT,CASSQTGIGELFF
TRBJ2-7,.,TRBV7-2,.,TGTGCCAGCAGCTTAATGTTCGACAGGTCCTACGAGCAGTACTTC,CASSLMFDRSYEQYF
TRBJ2-3,.,TRBV5-4,.,TGTGCCAGCAGCTTGGTGGGGGGCGCAGATACGCAGTATTTT,CASSLVGGADTQYF
TRBJ1-2,TRBD1,TRBV3-1/TRBV3-2,once,TGTGCCAGCAGCCGCCAATCGCGGGGGACAGGGGGCTATGGCTACACCTTC,CASSRQSRGTGGYGYTF
TRBJ2-5,.,TRBV7-2,.,TGTGCCAGCAGCTTAGACAGGAAAGAGACCCAGTACTTC,CASSLDRKETQYF
TRBJ1-1,.,TRBV6-2/TRBV6-3,.,TGTGCCAGCAGTTATAGGGGGGACACTGAAGCTTTCTTT,CASSYRGDTEAFF
TRBJ1-4,.,TRBV2,.,TGTGCCAGCAGTGGGGAAGAGGGGCTTGAAAAACTGTTTTTT,CASSGEEGLEKLFF
TRBJ1-4,.,TRBV21-1,.,TGTGCCACCAGCCCTATAGCGGGGAATAATGAAAAACTGTTTTTT,CATSPIAGNNEKLFF
TRBJ2-7,TRBD1,TRBV18,.,TGTGCCAGCTCACCCCCGACCGGGACAGGGGGCGACGAGCAGTACTTC,CASSPPTGTGGDEQYF
TRBJ1-1,.,TRBV20-1,.,TGCAGTGCTGTGAACACTGAAGCTTTCTTT,CSAVNTEAFF
TRBJ2-1,.,TRBV7-8,few,TGTGCCAGCAGCTTTGGCCGGGGAGAGCAGTTCTTC,CASSFGRGEQFF
TRBJ1-5,.,TRBV7-2,.,TGTGCCAGCAGTCTAAGAGGGGTGGGGAACAATCAGCCCCAGCATTTT,CASSLRGVGNNQPQHF
TRBJ1-1,.,TRBV13,.,TGTGCCAGCAGCATTGACTCTGAAGCTTTCTTT,CASSIDSEAFF
TRBJ1-2,.,TRBV29-1,.,TGCAGCGTTGGGGGGAGTCTTGGCTACACCTTC,CSVGGSLGYTF
TRBJ2-7,TRBD2,TRBV19,.,TGTGCCAGTACCATGGGCGGGGGGGCGCGCGAGCAGTACTTC,CASTMGGGAREQYF
TRBJ1-5,.,TRBV12-2,.,TGTGCAAGTCGCCTCTTGAAGGCCCCAACTGGCCGGCCCCAGCATTTT,CASRLLKAPTGRPQHF
TRBJ1-3,TRBD1,TRBV27,.,TGTGCCAGCAGTCACGGGACAGGAGACACCATATATTTT,CASSHGTGDTIYF
TRBJ2-3,.,TRBV18,few,TGTGCCAGCTCACCGACTCAGACAGACACAGATACGCAGTATTTT,CASSPTQTDTDTQYF
TRBJ2-2,TRBD1,TRBV4-1,.,TGCGCCAGCAGCCAACGGACAGGGTCTCCCGGGGAGCTGTTTTTT,CASSQRTGSPGELFF
TRBJ2-2,TRBD2,TRBV7-9,.,TGTGCCAGCAGCTCAAGCGGGGGGCCTGGCGGGGAGCTGTTTTTT,CASSSSGGPGGELFF
TRBJ2-3,.,TRBV18,.,TGTGCCAGCTCACCACCGCCCAACACAGATACGCAGTATTTT,CASSPPPNTDTQYF
TRBJ1-1,.,TRBV2,.,TGTGCCAGCAGTGATAGCAGGAAGAACACTGAAGCTTTCTTT,CASSDSRKNTEAFF
TRBJ1-5,.,TRBV3-1/TRBV3-2,.,TGTGCCAGCAGCCAAGGCGGCAGGGGTGGCAATCAGCCCCAGCATTTT,CASSQGGRGGNQPQHF
TRBJ1-1,TRBD1,TRBV3-1/TRBV3-2,.,TGTGCCAGCAGCCACTCGGACAGGGCGAACACTGAAGCTTTCTTT,CASSHSDRANTEAFF
TRBJ1-1,TRBD1,TRBV2,.,TGTGCCAGCAGTGGACAGGGGGTGGTGGCTGAAGCTTTCTTT,CASSGQGVVAEAFF
TRBJ2-7,.,TRBV5-1,.,TGCGCCAGCAGCTTGGCTAGCGACTACAACGAGCAGTACTTC,CASSLASDYNEQYF
TRBJ1-6,TRBD1,TRBV6-2/TRBV6-3,.,TGTGCCAGCAGCCCGCAGGGGGGGTGGAATTCACCCCTCCACTTT,CASSPQGGWNSPLHF
TRBJ2-2,.,TRBV10-3,.,TGTGCCATCAGTGAGTATTCAGAGAACACCGGGGAGCTGTTTTTT,CAISEYSENTGELFF
TRBJ2-7,TRBD1,TRBV7-2,.,TGTGCCAGCAGCTTAAGGGGGCTCGAGCAGTACTTC,CASSLRGLEQYF
TRBJ1-6,.,TRBV7-6,.,TGTGCCAGCAGCTTAGCAGGGGTCAATTCACCCCTCCACTTT,CASSLAGVNSPLHF
TRBJ1-4,TRBD1,TRBV5-1,.,TGCGCCAGCAGCTTGGCCCCAGGGGGTACTAATGAAAAACTGTTTTTT,CASSLAPGGTNEKLFF